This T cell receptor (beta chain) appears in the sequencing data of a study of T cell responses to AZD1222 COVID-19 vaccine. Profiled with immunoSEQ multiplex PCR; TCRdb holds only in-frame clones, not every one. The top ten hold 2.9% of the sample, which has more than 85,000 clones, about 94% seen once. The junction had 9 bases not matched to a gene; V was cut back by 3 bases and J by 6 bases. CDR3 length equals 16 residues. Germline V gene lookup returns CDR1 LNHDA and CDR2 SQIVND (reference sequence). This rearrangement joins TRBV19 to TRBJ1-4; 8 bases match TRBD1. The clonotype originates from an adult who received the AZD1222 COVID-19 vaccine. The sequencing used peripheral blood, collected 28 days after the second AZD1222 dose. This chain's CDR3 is CASSIIQDRAHEKLFF. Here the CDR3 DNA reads TGTGCCAGTAGTATTATCCAGGACAGGGCTCATGAAAAACTGTTTTTT.